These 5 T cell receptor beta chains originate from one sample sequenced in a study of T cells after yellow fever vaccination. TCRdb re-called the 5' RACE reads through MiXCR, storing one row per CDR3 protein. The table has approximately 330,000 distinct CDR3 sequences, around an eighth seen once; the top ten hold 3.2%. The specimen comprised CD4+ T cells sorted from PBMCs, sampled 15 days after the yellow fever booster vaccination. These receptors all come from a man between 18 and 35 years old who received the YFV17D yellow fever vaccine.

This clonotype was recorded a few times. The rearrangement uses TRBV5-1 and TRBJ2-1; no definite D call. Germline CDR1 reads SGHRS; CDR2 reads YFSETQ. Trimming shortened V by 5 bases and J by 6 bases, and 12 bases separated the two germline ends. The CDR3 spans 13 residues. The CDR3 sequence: CASRRDWANEQFF. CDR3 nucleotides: TGCGCCAGCAGGAGAGACTGGGCCAATGAGCAGTTCTTC.

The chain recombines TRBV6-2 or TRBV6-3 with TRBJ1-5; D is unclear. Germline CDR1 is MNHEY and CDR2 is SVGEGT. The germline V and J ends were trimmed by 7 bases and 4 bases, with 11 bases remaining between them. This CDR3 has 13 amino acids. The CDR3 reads CASKGRRNQPQHF. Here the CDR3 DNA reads TGTGCCAGCAAAGGACGGAGAAATCAGCCCCAGCATTTT.

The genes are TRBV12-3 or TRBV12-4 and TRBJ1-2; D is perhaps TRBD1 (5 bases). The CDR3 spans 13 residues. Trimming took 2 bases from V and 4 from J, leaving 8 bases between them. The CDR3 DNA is TGTGCCAGCAGTTTATTGCAGGGCTATGGCTACACCTTC. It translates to CASSLLQGYGYTF.

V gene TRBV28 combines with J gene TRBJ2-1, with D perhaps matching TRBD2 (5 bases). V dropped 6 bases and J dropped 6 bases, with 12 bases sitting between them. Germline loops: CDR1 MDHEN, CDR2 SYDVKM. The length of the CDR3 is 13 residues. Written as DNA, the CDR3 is TGTGCCAGCAGAAAGGAGGTCCCCAATGAGCAGTTCTTC. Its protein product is CASRKEVPNEQFF.

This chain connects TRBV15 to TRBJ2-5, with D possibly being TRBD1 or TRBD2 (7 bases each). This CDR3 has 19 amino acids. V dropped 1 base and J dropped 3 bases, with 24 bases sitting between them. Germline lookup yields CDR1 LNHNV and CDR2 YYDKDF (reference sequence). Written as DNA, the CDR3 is TGTGCCACCAGCAGAGCTGGGAGGGGGCGAAGAAAGTTTGAAGAGACCCAGTACTTC. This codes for CATSRAGRGRRKFEETQYF.